These 20 T cell receptor beta chains came from one sample sequenced in a study of T cell responses to AZD1222 COVID-19 vaccine. Assay: immunoSEQ multiplex PCR; the TCRdb copy retains only in-frame clones and omits some. The table has roughly 200,000 clones, around 94% seen once. This specimen was peripheral blood, taken 28 days after the second dose of the MenACWY control vaccine. The receptors here all came from an adult who received the MenACWY meningococcal vaccine as a control.

The chain employs TRBV15 and TRBJ1-5; 10 nucleotides agree with TRBD1. Trimming cost V 0 bases and J 7 bases; bases outside gene matches: 6. The CDR3 loop spans 16 amino acids. Germline V gene lookup returns CDR1 LNHNV and CDR2 YYDKDF (reference sequence). The DNA of the CDR3 is TGTGCCACCAGCAGAGATCTGGGGACAGGGGAGCAGCCCCAGCATTTT. As protein: CATSRDLGTGEQPQHF.

This chain uses TRBV5-1 with TRBJ2-5; TRBD2 is a possible D gene (5 bases). The length of the CDR3 is 14 residues. Germline V gene sequence: CDR1 SGHRS, CDR2 YFSETQ. Trimming left V 0 bases short and J 5 bases short, with 11 bases between. CDR3 in amino acids: CASSLVVGVETQYF. Written as DNA, the CDR3 is TGCGCCAGCAGCTTGGTCGTGGGAGTCGAGACCCAGTACTTC.

The rearrangement links TRBV6-5 to TRBJ1-6, with D perhaps matching TRBD1 (6 bases). Per the germline V gene, CDR1 is MNHEY and CDR2 is SVGAGI. The CDR3 consists of 14 residues. V dropped 5 bases and J dropped 15 bases, with 20 bases sitting between them. CDR3 in DNA: TGTGCCAGCAGTCTGGGACAATTCAATTCAGGCCTCCACTTT. It is translated as CASSLGQFNSGLHF.

The chain couples TRBV9 to TRBJ2-7, with 7 nucleotides matching TRBD1. The J segment lost 2 bases and the V segment lost 3 bases, leaving 11 bases of the junction unmatched. Germline V gene lookup returns CDR1 SGDLS and CDR2 YYNGEE. The CDR3 totals 16 residues. The CDR3 DNA reads as TGTGCCAGCAGCGCAGGCACAGGGGCCGACCCCTACGAGCAGTACTTC. Its protein product is CASSAGTGADPYEQYF. The complete variable domain, with remaining parts taken from reference TRBV9 and TRBJ2-7, reads DSGVTQTPKHLITATGQRVTLRCSPRSGDLSVYWYQQSLDQGLQFLIQYYNGEERAKGNILERFSAQQFPDLHSELNLSSLELGDSALYFCASSAGTGADPYEQYFGPGTRLTVT.

As concerns this clone: Within the sample, other DNA sequences also encode this same CDR3. The rearrangement uses TRBV7-9 and TRBJ2-7, with unresolved D. V was cut by 5 bases and J by 1 base, with 3 bases left in between. Germline-derived CDR1 and CDR2 are SEHNR and FQNEAQ (reference sequence). The CDR3 has 11 residues. CDR3 protein: CASSPSYEQYF. The CDR3 region has the DNA TGTGCCAGCAGCCCGTCCTACGAGCAGTACTTC.

The genes are TRBV18 and TRBJ2-5; D gene uncertain. Germline CDR1 and CDR2: KGHSH and LQKENI. The length of the CDR3 is 14 residues. Trimming left V 0 bases short and J 1 base short, with 6 bases between. CDR3 in amino acids: CASSPPNIQETQYF. The DNA of the CDR3 is TGTGCCAGCTCACCACCGAATATCCAAGAGACCCAGTACTTC.

The chain employs TRBV19 and TRBJ1-2; 7 nucleotides align to TRBD1. Germline V gives CDR1 LNHDA, CDR2 SQIVND (reference sequence). CDR3 size: 13 residues. V dropped 6 bases and J dropped 4; count of bases not matched to a gene: 5. The CDR3 DNA reads as TGTGCCAGTAGAGCAGGGACAGTCTATGGCTACACCTTC. Translated, it gives CASRAGTVYGYTF.

The chain is built from TRBV5-4 and TRBJ2-7; TRBD1 agrees at 9 bases. V trimming: 2 bases; J trimming: 0 bases; junction bases outside the gene matches: 3. CDR3 size: 15 residues. The germline gives CDR1 SGHNT, CDR2 YYREEE (reference sequence). This CDR3 is CASSFGTGSSYEQYF. For the CDR3, the DNA is TGTGCCAGCAGCTTCGGGACAGGGAGCTCCTACGAGCAGTACTTC.

This chain uses TRBV5-4 with TRBJ1-1; perhaps TRBD1 as D (5 bases). The CDR3 is 14 residues long. In germline, CDR1 is SGHNT, CDR2 YYREEE (reference sequence). V shed 2 bases and J shed 0 bases, with 8 bases lying between them. As DNA, the CDR3 is TGTGCCAGCAGCTTACAGGTTGTGAACACTGAAGCTTTCTTT. It specifies CASSLQVVNTEAFF.

The chain combines TRBV30 with TRBJ1-3, with D unclear. This CDR3 spans 14 amino acids. V lost 4 bases, J lost 0 bases, and 10 bases lay in between. The V gene's germline CDR1 is GTSNPN and CDR2 SVGIG (reference sequence). The CDR3 sequence: CAWTETASGNTIYF. The DNA for the CDR3 is TGTGCCTGGACCGAAACAGCCTCTGGAAACACCATATATTTT.

The V and J genes are TRBV7-9 and TRBJ1-6; no clear D gene. Trimming removed 5 bases from V and 6 bases from J, with 11 bases in between. The CDR3 is made up of 14 amino acids. In germline, CDR1 is SEHNR, CDR2 FQNEAQ (reference sequence). The CDR3 DNA is TGTGCCAGCAGCCCCACGGGTTCTAATTCACCCCTCCACTTT. This encodes CASSPTGSNSPLHF. Full variable domain (missing parts from reference TRBV7-9 and TRBJ1-6): DTGVSQNPRHKITKRGQNVTFRCDPISEHNRLYWYRQTLGQGPEFLTYFQNEAQLEKSRLLSDRFSAERPKGSFSTLEIQRTEQGDSAMYLCASSPTGSNSPLHFGNGTRLTVT.

This clone was detected only once. The rearrangement joins TRBV6-5 to TRBJ1-2, with D perhaps TRBD1 (5 bases). The CDR3 sequence is 13 residues long. The V and J ends lost 10 bases and 4 bases respectively, with 16 bases between them. The germline CDR1 and CDR2 sequences are MNHEY and SVGAGI. CDR3 protein: CATSATGLYGYTF. The CDR3 nucleotides are TGTGCCACCTCCGCTACAGGCCTCTATGGCTACACCTTC.

V and J are TRBV29-1 and TRBJ1-2, with no clear D. The CDR3 totals 12 residues. CDR1 is SQVTM and CDR2 is ANQGSEA in the germline V gene. The V gene lost 4 bases and the J gene lost 3 bases, with 9 bases spanning the gap. The CDR3 reads CSVVIRDYGYTF. In DNA form, the CDR3 reads TGCAGCGTTGTCATCCGGGACTATGGCTACACCTTC.

In this sample, this clone turned up once. The chain couples TRBV23-1 to TRBJ2-1; 15 bases are a match to TRBD2. TRBV23-1 is labeled an ORF, and its function is uncertain. The CDR3 contains 18 residues. V gave up 8 bases and J gave up 4 bases; unmatched junction bases: 12. The CDR3 here is CASPGWTSGRGRYNEQFF. Here the CDR3 DNA reads TGCGCCAGCCCGGGATGGACTAGCGGGAGGGGACGGTACAATGAGCAGTTCTTC.

The V and J genes are TRBV2 and TRBJ1-4, with D uncertain. This CDR3 spans 11 amino acids. Trimming took 3 bases from V and 7 from J, leaving 3 bases between them. Germline V gene data show CDR1 as SNHLY and CDR2 as FYNNEI. The CDR3 spells CASSDGEKLFF. DNA for the CDR3: TGTGCCAGCAGTGACGGTGAAAAACTGTTTTTT.

The chain carries TRBV12-3 or TRBV12-4 and TRBJ2-3, with D tentatively TRBD1 (6 bases). V was pared by 6 bases and J by 6 bases, with 13 bases between. The length of the CDR3 is 13 residues. The chain's CDR3 is CASRKTGSDTQYF. In nucleotides, the CDR3 is TGTGCCAGCAGAAAAACAGGGAGTGATACGCAGTATTTT.

The rearrangement joins TRBV7-8 to TRBJ2-6; D is unclear. Trimming removed 0 bases at V and 2 bases at J, with 2 bases between. Germline V gene sequence: CDR1 SGHVS, CDR2 FQNEAQ. The CDR3 extends over 14 amino acids. CDR3 bases: TGTGCCAGCAGCTTAGCGGCTGGGGCCAACGTCCTGACTTTC. Translated, it gives CASSLAAGANVLTF.

Points on this clone: In the same sample, other DNA sequences code for this CDR3. CDR3 amino acids: CASSLGRSYEQYF. The CDR3 bases are TGTGCCAGCAGCTTGGGACGCTCCTACGAGCAGTACTTC. V and J are TRBV11-2 and TRBJ2-7; D is perhaps TRBD1 or TRBD2 (5 bases each). The CDR3 runs to 13 residues. The V gene lost 3 bases and the J gene lost 0 bases, with 6 bases spanning the gap. Germline V gene data show CDR1 as SGHAT and CDR2 as FQNNGV. Full variable domain (missing parts from reference TRBV11-2 and TRBJ2-7): EAGVAQSPRYKIIEKRQSVAFWCNPISGHATLYWYQQILGQGPKLLIQFQNNGVVDDSQLPKDRFSAERLKGVDSTLKIQPAKLEDSAVYLCASSLGRSYEQYFGPGTRLTVT.

V usage is TRBV12-3 or TRBV12-4 and J usage is TRBJ2-5; D unresolved. The CDR3 sequence is 12 residues long. The V end was cut by 3 bases, the J end by 1 base, with 3 bases between. The CDR3 sequence: CASSFAQETQYF. Written as DNA, the CDR3 is TGTGCCAGCAGTTTCGCCCAAGAGACCCAGTACTTC.

This clone was seen once. The CDR3: CASSAGTDYGYTF. CDR3 nucleotides: TGCGCCAGCAGCGCGGGGACAGACTATGGCTACACCTTC. The chain is built from TRBV5-1 and TRBJ1-2; the match to TRBD1 covers 7 bases. This CDR3 region has 13 residues. From germline, CDR1 is SGHRS and CDR2 YFSETQ. V shed 4 bases, J shed 3 bases, and the junction held 3 bases outside the gene matches. Based on the CDR3 plus reference TRBV5-1 and TRBJ1-2, the full variable domain is KAGVTQTPRYLIKTRGQQVTLSCSPISGHRSVSWYQQTPGQGLQFLFEYFSETQRNKGNFPGRFSGRQFSNSRSEMNVSTLELGDSALYLCASSAGTDYGYTFGSGTRLTVV.